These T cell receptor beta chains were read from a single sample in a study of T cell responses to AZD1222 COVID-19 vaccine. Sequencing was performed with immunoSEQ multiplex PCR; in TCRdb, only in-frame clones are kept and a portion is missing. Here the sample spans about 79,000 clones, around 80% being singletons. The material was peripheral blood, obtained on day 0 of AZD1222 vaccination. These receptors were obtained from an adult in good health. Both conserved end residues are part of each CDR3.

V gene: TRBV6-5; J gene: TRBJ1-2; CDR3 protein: CASREGQGANYGYTF
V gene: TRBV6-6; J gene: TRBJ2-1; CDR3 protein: CASSYPSRGDQQFF
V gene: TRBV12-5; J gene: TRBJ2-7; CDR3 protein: CASGSDRGRHEQYF
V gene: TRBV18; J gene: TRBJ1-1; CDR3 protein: CASSPRQSDTEAFF
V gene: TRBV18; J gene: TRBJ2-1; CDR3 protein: CASSPIAGPYNEQFF
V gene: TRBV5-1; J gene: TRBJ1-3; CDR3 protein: CASSSDSNSGNTIYF
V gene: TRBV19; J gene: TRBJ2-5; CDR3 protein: CASSIGGQTKETQYF
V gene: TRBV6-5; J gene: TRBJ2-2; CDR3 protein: CASRTGDANTGELFF
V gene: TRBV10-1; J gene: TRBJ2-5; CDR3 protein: CASSTGTEKETQYF
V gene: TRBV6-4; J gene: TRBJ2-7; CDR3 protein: CASSDGVGEQYF
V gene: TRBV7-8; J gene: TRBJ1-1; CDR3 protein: CASSLGRTGGGTEAFF
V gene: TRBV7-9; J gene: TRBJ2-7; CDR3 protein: CASSPLGPTYEQYF
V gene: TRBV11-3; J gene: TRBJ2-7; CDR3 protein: CASSLTSGSSEQYF
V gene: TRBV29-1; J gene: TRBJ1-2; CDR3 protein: CSVEIVNGYTF
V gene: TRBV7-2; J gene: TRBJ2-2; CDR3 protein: CASSFWTSGNGELFF
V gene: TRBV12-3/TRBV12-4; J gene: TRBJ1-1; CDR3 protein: CASSTGQGIRAFF
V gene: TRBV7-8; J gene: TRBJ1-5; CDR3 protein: CASSLDSSMAQPQHF
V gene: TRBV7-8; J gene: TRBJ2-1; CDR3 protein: CASSPRRSGVGSSYNEQFF
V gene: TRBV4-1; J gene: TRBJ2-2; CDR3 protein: CASSLSNTGELFF
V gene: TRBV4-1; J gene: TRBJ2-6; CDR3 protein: CASSQVGLQDPSGANVLTF
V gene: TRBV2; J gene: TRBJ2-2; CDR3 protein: CASSEVPMGGELFF
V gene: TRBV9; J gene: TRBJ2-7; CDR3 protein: CASSAGTSAYEQYF
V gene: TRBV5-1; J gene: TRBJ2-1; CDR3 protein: CASSFGNSYNEQFF
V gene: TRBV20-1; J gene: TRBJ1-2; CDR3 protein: CSASAVGPYGYTF
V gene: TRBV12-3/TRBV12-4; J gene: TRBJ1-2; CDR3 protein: CASSYDATNGYTF
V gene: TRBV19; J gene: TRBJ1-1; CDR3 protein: CASDDHMNTEAFF
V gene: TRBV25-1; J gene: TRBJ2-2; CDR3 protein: CASSVLTGPTGELFF
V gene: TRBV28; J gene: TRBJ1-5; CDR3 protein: CASSRRQGDQPQHF
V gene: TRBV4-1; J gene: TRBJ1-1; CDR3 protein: CASSQSLGGTEAFF
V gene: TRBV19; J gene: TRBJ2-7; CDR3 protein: CASSPGARATEYEQYF
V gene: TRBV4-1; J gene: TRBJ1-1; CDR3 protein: CASSLGTQGRRAEAFF
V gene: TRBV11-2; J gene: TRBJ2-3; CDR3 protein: CATSTSTDTQYF
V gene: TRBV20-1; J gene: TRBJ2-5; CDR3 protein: CSAPAQETQYF
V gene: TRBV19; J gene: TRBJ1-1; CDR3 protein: CASIEYGNTEAFF
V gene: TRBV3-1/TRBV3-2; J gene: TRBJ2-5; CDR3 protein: CASSPQQGRETQYF
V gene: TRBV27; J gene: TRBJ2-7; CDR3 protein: CASRRIQGYEQYF
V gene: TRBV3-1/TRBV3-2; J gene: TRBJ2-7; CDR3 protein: CASSRRTDEQYF
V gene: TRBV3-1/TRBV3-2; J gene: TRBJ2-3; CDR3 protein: CATERDDTQYF
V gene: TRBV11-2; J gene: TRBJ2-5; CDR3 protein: CASSPRAVQETQYF
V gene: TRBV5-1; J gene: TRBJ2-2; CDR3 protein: CASSPGTGFAGELFF
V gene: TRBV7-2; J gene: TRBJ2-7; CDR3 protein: CASSPPRQVNEQYF
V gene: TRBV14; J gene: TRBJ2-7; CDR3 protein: CASSQGVVPYEQYF
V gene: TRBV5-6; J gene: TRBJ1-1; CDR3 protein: CASSEYGAPTEAFF
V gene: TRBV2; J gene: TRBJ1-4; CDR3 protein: CASSPNRGANEKLFF
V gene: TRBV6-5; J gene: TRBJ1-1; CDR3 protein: CASRSGTGGALAFF
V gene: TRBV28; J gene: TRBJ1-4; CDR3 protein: CASSGEALGIGFF
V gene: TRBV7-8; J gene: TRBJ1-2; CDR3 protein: CASSSGQTNYGYTF
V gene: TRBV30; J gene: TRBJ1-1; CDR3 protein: CAWSEQMNTEAFF
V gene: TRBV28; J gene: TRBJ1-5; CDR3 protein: CASRSGGQPQHF
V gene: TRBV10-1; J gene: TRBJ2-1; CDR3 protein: CASSQVLGVGEQFF
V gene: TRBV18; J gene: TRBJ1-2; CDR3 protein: CASSPDRADYGYTF
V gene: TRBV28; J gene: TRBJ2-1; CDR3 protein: CASSGDYYNEQFF
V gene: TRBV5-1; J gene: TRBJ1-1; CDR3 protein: CASSPMPGNTEAFF
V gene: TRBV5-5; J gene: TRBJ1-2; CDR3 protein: CASSETSGGSYGYTF
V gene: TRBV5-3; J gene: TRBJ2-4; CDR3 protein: CARSVDRGAKNIQYF